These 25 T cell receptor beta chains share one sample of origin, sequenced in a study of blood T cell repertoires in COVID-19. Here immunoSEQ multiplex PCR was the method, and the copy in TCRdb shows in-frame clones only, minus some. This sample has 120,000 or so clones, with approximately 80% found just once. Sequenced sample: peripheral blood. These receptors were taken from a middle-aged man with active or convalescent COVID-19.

For the CDR3, the DNA is TGTGCCAGCAGCGAGACCAGGGAGGGCGGGGAGCTGTTTTTT. Protein: CASSETREGGELFF. The chain employs TRBV9 and TRBJ2-2; 7 nucleotides agree with TRBD2. The length of the CDR3 is 14 residues. CDR1 and CDR2 (germline): SGDLS, YYNGEE. Losses at the gene ends were 3 bases for V and 7 bases for J; bases not matched to a gene: 6.

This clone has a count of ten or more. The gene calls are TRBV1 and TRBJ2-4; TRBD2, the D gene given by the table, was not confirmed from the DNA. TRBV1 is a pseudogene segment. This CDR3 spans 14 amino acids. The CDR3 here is CTSTPLAGGDIQYF. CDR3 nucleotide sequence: TGCACCAGCACCCCACTAGCGGGGGGGGACATTCAGTACTTC.

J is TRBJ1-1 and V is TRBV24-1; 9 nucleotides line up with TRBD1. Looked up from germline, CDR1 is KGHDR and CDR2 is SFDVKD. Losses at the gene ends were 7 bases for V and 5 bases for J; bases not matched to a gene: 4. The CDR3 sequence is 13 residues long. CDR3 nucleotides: TGTGCCACCAGACAGGGGGCAAAAACTGAAGCTTTCTTT. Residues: CATRQGAKTEAFF.

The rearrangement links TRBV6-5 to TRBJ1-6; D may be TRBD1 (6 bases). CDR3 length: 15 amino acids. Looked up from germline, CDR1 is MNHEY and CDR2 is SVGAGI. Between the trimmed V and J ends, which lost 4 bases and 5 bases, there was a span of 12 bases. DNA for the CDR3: TGTGCCAGCAGTTTTTCCTCAGGGGATAATTCACCCCTCCACTTT. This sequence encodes CASSFSSGDNSPLHF.

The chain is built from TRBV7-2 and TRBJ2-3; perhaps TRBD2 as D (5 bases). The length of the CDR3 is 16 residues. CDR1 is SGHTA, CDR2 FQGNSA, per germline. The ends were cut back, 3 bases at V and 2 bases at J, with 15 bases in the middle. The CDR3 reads CASSFLVWTSTDTQYF. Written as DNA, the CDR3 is TGTGCCAGCAGCTTTCTGGTCTGGACTTCCACAGATACGCAGTATTTT.

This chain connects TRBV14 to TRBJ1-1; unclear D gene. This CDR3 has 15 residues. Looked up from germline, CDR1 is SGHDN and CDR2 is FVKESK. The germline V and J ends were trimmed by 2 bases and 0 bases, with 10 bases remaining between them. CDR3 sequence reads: CASSQIWSVNTEAFF. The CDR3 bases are TGTGCCAGCAGCCAAATCTGGTCGGTGAACACTGAAGCTTTCTTT.

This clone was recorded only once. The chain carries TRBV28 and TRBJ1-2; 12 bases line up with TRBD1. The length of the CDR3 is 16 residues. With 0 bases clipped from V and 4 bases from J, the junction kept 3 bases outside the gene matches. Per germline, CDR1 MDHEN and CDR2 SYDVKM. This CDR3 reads CASSLWGQGAAYGYTF. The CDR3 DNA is TGTGCCAGCAGTTTATGGGGACAGGGGGCAGCCTATGGCTACACCTTC.

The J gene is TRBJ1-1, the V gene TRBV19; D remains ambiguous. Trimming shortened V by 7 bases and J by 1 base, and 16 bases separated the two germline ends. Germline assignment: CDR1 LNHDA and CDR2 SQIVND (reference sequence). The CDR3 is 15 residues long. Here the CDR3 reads CASTPPPTGNTEAFF. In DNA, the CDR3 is TGTGCCAGTACCCCCCCGCCGACGGGGAACACTGAAGCTTTCTTT.

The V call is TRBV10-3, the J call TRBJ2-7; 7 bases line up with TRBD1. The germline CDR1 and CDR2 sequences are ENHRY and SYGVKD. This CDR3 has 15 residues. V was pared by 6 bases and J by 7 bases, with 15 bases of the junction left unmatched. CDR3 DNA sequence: TGTGCCATCAGAAACACCGGGACAGCGGACTCGGAGCAGTACTTC. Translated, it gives CAIRNTGTADSEQYF.

The CDR3 is CASRGQGVYGYTF. The CDR3 bases are TGTGCCAGTAGGGGACAGGGGGTCTATGGCTACACCTTC. The chain links TRBV19 to TRBJ1-2, with 11 positions matching TRBD1. Looked up from germline, CDR1 is LNHDA and CDR2 is SQIVND (reference sequence). The CDR3 consists of 13 residues. V trimming: 6 bases; J trimming: 4 bases; junction bases outside the gene matches: 1. The complete variable domain, with remaining parts taken from reference TRBV19 and TRBJ1-2, reads DGGITQSPKYLFRKEGQNVTLSCEQNLNHDAMYWYRQDPGQGLRLIYYSQIVNDFQKGDIAEGYSVSREKKESFPLTVTSAQKNPTAFYLCASRGQGVYGYTFGSGTRLTVV.

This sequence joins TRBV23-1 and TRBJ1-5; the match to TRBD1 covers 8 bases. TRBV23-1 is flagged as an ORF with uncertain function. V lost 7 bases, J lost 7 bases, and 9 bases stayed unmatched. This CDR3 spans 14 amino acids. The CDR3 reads CASTWRQGSQPQHF. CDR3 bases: TGCGCCAGCACCTGGAGACAGGGGAGCCAGCCCCAGCATTTT.

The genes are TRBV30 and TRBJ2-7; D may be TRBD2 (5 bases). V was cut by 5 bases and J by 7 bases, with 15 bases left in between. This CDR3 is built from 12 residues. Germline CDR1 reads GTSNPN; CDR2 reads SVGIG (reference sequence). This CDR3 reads CAWDYVSGEQYF. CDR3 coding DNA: TGTGCCTGGGATTACGTTTCGGGGGAGCAGTACTTC.

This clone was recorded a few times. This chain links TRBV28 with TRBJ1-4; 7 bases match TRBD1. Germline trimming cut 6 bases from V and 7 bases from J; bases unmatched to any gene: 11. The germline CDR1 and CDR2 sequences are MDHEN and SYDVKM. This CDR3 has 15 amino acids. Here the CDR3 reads CASSPPRGNGEKLFF. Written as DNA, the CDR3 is TGTGCCAGCAGCCCCCCCAGGGGGAACGGTGAAAAACTGTTTTTT.

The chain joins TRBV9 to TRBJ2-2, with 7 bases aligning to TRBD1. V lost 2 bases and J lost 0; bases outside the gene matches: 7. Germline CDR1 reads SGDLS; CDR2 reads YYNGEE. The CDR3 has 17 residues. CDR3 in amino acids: CASSVLPGQPNTGELFF. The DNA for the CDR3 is TGTGCCAGCAGCGTCCTTCCGGGACAGCCGAACACCGGGGAGCTGTTTTTT. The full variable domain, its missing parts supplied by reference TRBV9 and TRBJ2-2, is DSGVTQTPKHLITATGQRVTLRCSPRSGDLSVYWYQQSLDQGLQFLIQYYNGEERAKGNILERFSAQQFPDLHSELNLSSLELGDSALYFCASSVLPGQPNTGELFFGEGSRLTVL.

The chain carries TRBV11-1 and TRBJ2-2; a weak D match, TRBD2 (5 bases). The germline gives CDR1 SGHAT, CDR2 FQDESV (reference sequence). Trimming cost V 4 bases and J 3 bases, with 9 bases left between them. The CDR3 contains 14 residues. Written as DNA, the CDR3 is TGTGCCAGCAGCTCTAGCAGATACACCGGGGAGCTGTTTTTT. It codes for CASSSSRYTGELFF.

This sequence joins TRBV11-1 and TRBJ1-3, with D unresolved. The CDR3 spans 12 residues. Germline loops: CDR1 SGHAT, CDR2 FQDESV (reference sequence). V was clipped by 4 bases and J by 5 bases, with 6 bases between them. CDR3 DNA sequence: TGTGCCAGCAGCTCGGTTCGAAACACCATATATTTT. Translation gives CASSSVRNTIYF. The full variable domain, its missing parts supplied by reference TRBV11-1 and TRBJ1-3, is EAEVAQSPRYKITEKSQAVAFWCDPISGHATLYWYRQILGQGPELLVQFQDESVVDDSQLPKDRFSAERLKGVDSTLKIQPAELGDSAMYLCASSSVRNTIYFGEGSWLTVV.

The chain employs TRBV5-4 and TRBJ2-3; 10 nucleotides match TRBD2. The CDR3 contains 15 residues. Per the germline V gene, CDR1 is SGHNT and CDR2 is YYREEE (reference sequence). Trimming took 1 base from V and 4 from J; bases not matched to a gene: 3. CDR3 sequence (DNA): TGTGCCAGCAGCTTGCGGAGCGGGGGGGCAGATACGCAGTATTTT. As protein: CASSLRSGGADTQYF.

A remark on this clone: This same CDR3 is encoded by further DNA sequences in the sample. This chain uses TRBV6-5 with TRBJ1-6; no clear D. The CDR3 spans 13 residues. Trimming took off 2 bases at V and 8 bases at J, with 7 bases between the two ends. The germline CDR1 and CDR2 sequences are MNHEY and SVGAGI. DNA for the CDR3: TGTGCCAGCAGTTACGGTCTAGATTCACCCCTCCACTTT. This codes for CASSYGLDSPLHF.

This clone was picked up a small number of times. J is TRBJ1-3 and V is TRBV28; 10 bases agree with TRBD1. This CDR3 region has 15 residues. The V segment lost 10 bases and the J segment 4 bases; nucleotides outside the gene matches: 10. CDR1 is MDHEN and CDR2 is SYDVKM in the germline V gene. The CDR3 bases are TGTGCCACCACGACAGGGGGCCGGTTCGGAAACACCATATATTTT. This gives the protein CATTTGGRFGNTIYF. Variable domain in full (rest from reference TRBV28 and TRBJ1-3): DVKVTQSSRYLVKRTGEKVFLECVQDMDHENMFWYRQDPGLGLRLIYFSYDVKMKEKGDIPEGYSVSREKKERFSLILESASTNQTSMYLCATTTGGRFGNTIYFGEGSWLTVV.

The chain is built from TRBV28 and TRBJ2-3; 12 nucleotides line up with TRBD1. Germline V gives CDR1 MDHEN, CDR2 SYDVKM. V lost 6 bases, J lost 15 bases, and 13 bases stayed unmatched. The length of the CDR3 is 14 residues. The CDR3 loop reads CASSSTGTGGQLYF. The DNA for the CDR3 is TGTGCCAGCAGCTCTACCGGGACAGGGGGCCAGTTATATTTT.

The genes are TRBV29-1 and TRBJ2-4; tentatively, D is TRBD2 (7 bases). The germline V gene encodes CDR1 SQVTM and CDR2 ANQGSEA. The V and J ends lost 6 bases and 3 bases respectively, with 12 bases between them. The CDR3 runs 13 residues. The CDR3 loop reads CSVGEGGKNIQYF. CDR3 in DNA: TGCAGCGTCGGGGAGGGGGGCAAAAACATTCAGTACTTC.

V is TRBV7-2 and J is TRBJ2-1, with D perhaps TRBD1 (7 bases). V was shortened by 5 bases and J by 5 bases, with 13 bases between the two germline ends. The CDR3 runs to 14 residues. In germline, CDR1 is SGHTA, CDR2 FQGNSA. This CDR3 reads CASSLQGGHNEQFF. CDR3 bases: TGTGCCAGCAGCCTCCAGGGGGGTCACAATGAGCAGTTCTTC.

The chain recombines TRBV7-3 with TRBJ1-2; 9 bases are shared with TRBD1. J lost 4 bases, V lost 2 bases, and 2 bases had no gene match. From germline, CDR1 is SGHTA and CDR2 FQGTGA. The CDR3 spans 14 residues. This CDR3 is CASSLGTGTYGYTF. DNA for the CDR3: TGTGCCAGCAGCTTAGGGACAGGGACCTATGGCTACACCTTC.

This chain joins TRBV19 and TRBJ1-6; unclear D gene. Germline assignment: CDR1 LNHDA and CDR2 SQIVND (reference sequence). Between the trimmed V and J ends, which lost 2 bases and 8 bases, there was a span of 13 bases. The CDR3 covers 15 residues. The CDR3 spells CASSIWLQLDSPLHF. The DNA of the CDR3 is TGTGCCAGTAGTATATGGTTACAGCTGGATTCACCCCTCCACTTT.

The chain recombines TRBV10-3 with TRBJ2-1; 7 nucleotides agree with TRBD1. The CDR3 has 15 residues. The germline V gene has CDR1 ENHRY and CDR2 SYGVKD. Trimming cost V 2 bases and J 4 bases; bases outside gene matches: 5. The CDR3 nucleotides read TGTGCCATCAGTGAGAGGGGGCAGGATTACAATGAGCAGTTCTTC. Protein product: CAISERGQDYNEQFF.